What follows is one T cell receptor beta chain and its context. These data belong to a study of blood T cell repertoires in COVID-19. Across the study: Donors in the United States, Italy and Spain gave samples during acute or convalescent COVID-19.

Authors' data handling: From reference gene primer amplification, estimates of nucleated cell counts were derived. The assay was immunoSEQ multiplex PCR, and TCRdb's table has in-frame clones only and misses some. V and J calls and clone size follow that table, whereas D and trimming were derived from the DNA. The table records about 200,000 clones, around 87% of them present only once. V lost 4 bases and J lost 10; bases outside the gene matches: 11. This CDR3 comprises 15 residues. Germline CDR1 reads LNHNV; CDR2 reads YYDKDF (reference sequence). The sequenced sample consisted of peripheral blood. The TCR originated in a man aged 55 to 69 with acute or convalescent COVID-19. The chain employs TRBV15 and TRBJ2-1; 9 positions agree with TRBD1. The DNA of the CDR3 is TGTGCCACCAGCACAGACAGGGGGACCTACTTGGAGCAGTTCTTC. Translating it yields CATSTDRGTYLEQFF.